These 20 T cell receptor beta chains share one sample of origin, sequenced in a study of blood T cell repertoires in COVID-19. The protocol was immunoSEQ multiplex PCR, while the TCRdb copy is restricted to in-frame clones and leaves out a portion. This table has around 300,000 clones, 89% appearing once. Sequenced material: PBMCs or T cells enriched from blood (not recorded which). These TCRs come from a woman aged 55 to 70 who had recovered from COVID-19.

This clone has just one count. The rearrangement joins TRBV6-2 or TRBV6-3 to TRBJ1-5, with D possibly TRBD1 on 5 matching bases. Trimming shortened V by 4 bases and J by 9 bases, and 19 bases separated the two germline ends. From germline, CDR1 is MNHEY and CDR2 SVGEGT. The CDR3 length is 15 residues. CDR3 coding DNA: TGTGCCAGCAGTTCCCCTCGGGAGGGGAAAAGGCCCCAGCATTTT. Its translation: CASSSPREGKRPQHF.

The chain employs TRBV25-1 and TRBJ1-4; TRBD1 matches at 10 bases. Germline V lookup: CDR1 MGHDK, CDR2 SYGVNS. The CDR3 contains 16 residues. J was trimmed by 0 bases and V by 4 bases; bases with no gene match: 2. CDR3 sequence reads: CASSAGTGATNEKLFF. The DNA of the CDR3 is TGTGCCAGCAGTGCCGGGACAGGGGCAACTAATGAAAAACTGTTTTTT.

A note on this clone: The CDR3 does not close with the conserved phenylalanine or tryptophan, likely indicating a read error. The DNA is left out, because the CDR3 cannot be placed on it with certainty; the CDR3 is given as TCRdb lists it. This chain uses TRBV9 with TRBJ1-2; the table's D call, TRBD1, has no DNA check behind it. The CDR3 extends over 11 residues, inclusive of both ends. Germline V gives CDR1 SGDLS, CDR2 YYNGEE. The CDR3 sequence: CASSSRTGLVI.

The gene calls are TRBV2 and TRBJ2-1, with 14 bases identical to TRBD2. There are 16 residues in the CDR3. Germline V gene data show CDR1 as SNHLY and CDR2 as FYNNEI. V lost 8 bases to trimming and J lost 4 bases; unmatched junction nucleotides: 7. In nucleotides, the CDR3 is TGTGCCAGCGGGACGGGGACTAGCGGGAGTTACAATGAGCAGTTCTTC. Translated: CASGTGTSGSYNEQFF.

The rearrangement uses TRBV9 and TRBJ2-5; D perhaps matches TRBD1 (5 bases). This CDR3 has 10 residues. From germline, CDR1 is SGDLS and CDR2 YYNGEE. Trimming left V 7 bases short and J 5 bases short, with 6 bases between. Here the CDR3 DNA reads TGTGCCAGCGGGGCGGAGACCCAGTACTTC. Translation gives CASGAETQYF.

The chain links TRBV21-1 to TRBJ2-7; the table's D call, TRBD1, was not checked against the DNA. TRBV21-1 is a listed pseudogene. The CDR3 length is 15 residues. The CDR3 is CASSSDQGKAREQYF. The CDR3 coding sequence is TGTGCCAGCAGCAGCGATCAGGGGAAAGCCCGCGAGCAGTACTTC.

The chain has TRBV7-8 and TRBJ2-1, with D possibly being TRBD1 (6 bases). The CDR3 has 12 residues. In germline, CDR1 is SGHVS, CDR2 FQNEAQ. V was clipped by 1 base and J by 13 bases, with 11 bases between them. CDR3 nucleotides: TGTGCCAGCAGCTTAGGAGTGGACAGACAGTTCTTC. Its protein product is CASSLGVDRQFF.

This rearrangement joins TRBV5-8 to TRBJ1-3; 7 bases match TRBD1. With 4 bases clipped from V and 0 bases from J, the junction kept 10 bases outside the gene matches. Germline CDR1 reads SGHTS; CDR2 reads YDEGEE. This CDR3 spans 17 amino acids. The CDR3 here is CASSLNRGIVSGNTIYF. As DNA, the CDR3 is TGTGCCAGCAGCCTGAACAGGGGAATAGTCTCTGGAAACACCATATATTTT.

The chain uses TRBV30 and TRBJ1-6; D is unresolved. V lost 2 bases to trimming and J lost 11 bases, with 16 bases between them. Germline loops: CDR1 GTSNPN, CDR2 SVGIG (reference sequence). The CDR3 is 14 residues long. The DNA for the CDR3 is TGTGCCTGGAGTCTCCCCAGTGATGAAGCACCCCTCCACTTT. This translates into CAWSLPSDEAPLHF. The full variable domain, completed using reference TRBV30 and TRBJ1-6, is SQTIHQWPATLVQPVGSPLSLECTVEGTSNPNLYWYRQAAGRGLQLLFYSVGIGQISSEVPQNLSASRPQDRQFILSSKKLLLSDSGFYLCAWSLPSDEAPLHFGNGTRLTVT.

This clone has only one observation. The chain carries TRBV29-1 and TRBJ1-2; a weak D match, TRBD1 (5 bases). V was cut by 4 bases and J by 10 bases, with 19 bases left in between. Germline values: CDR1 SQVTM, CDR2 ANQGSEA. The CDR3 totals 13 residues. CDR3 coding DNA: TGCAGCGTTGGTCAGAGGATCGGGGACTACTACACCTTC. Its translation: CSVGQRIGDYYTF.

The gene calls are TRBV11-2 and TRBJ1-1; 9 bases agree with TRBD1. This CDR3 has 13 residues. The junction had 4 bases not matched to a gene; V was cut back by 3 bases and J by 8 bases. CDR1 and CDR2 from the germline V gene are SGHAT and FQNNGV. The CDR3: CASSLDRGREAFF. The CDR3 DNA reads TGTGCCAGCAGCTTGGACAGGGGTCGGGAAGCTTTCTTT.

Only a few counts were recorded for this clone. This chain joins TRBV6-5 and TRBJ1-2, with 8 positions matching TRBD1. Trimming at V came to 5 bases and at J to 7 bases, leaving 12 bases not matched to a gene. Germline loops: CDR1 MNHEY, CDR2 SVGAGI. The CDR3 is made up of 15 amino acids. CDR3 DNA sequence: TGTGCCAGCAGTCTCCGACAGGGGTCGCGGGGTGGCTACACCTTC. Protein: CASSLRQGSRGGYTF.

This CDR3 reads CASSTVLANYGYTF. The CDR3 nucleotides are TGTGCCAGTAGTACCGTATTAGCTAACTATGGCTACACCTTC. This rearrangement joins TRBV19 to TRBJ1-2; D gene uncertain. Germline V gene sequence: CDR1 LNHDA, CDR2 SQIVND (reference sequence). This CDR3 has 14 residues. The ends were cut back, 4 bases at V and 0 bases at J, with 9 bases in the middle.

This clone was recorded once. The rearrangement uses TRBV5-4 and TRBJ2-1; 9 bases fit TRBD1. With V trimmed by 0 bases and J by 6 bases, 1 base remained unmatched. The CDR3 totals 14 residues. Per germline, CDR1 SGHNT and CDR2 YYREEE (reference sequence). The CDR3 sequence: CASSLAQGANEQFF. CDR3 DNA: TGTGCCAGCAGCTTGGCACAGGGGGCCAATGAGCAGTTCTTC.

The chain is built from TRBV9 and TRBJ2-4; D is possibly TRBD2 (6 bases). Trimming took off 4 bases at V and 3 bases at J, with 11 bases between the two ends. The CDR3 runs to 14 residues. Germline CDR1 is SGDLS and CDR2 is YYNGEE. The CDR3 loop is CASSPQGGKNIQYF. CDR3 nucleotide sequence: TGTGCCAGCAGCCCTCAGGGAGGCAAAAACATTCAGTACTTC.

The J gene is TRBJ2-3, the V gene TRBV5-1, with 9 bases matching TRBD2. Germline loops: CDR1 SGHRS, CDR2 YFSETQ. Trimming cost V 2 bases and J 5 bases; bases outside gene matches: 9. This CDR3 contains 16 residues. CDR3 DNA: TGCGCCAGCAGCTTTGAATTAGCGGGGGCCGGAGATACGCAGTATTTT. Its protein is CASSFELAGAGDTQYF.

The chain carries TRBV5-6 and TRBJ2-1, with D maybe TRBD2 (5 bases). This CDR3 comprises 16 residues. The V gene lost 4 bases and the J gene lost 2 bases, with 16 bases spanning the gap. Germline loops: CDR1 SGHDT, CDR2 YYEEEE. Written as DNA, the CDR3 is TGTGCCAGCAGCACGCACTTCAGCGGACCCTACAATGAGCAGTTCTTC. This sequence encodes CASSTHFSGPYNEQFF. The whole variable domain, remainder taken from reference TRBV5-6 and TRBJ2-1, is DAGVTQSPTHLIKTRGQQVTLRCSPKSGHDTVSWYQQALGQGPQFIFQYYEEEERQRGNFPDRFSGHQFPNYSSELNVNALLLGDSALYLCASSTHFSGPYNEQFFGPGTRLTVL.

The gene calls are TRBV7-3 and TRBJ1-1; a weak D match, TRBD1 (6 bases). The CDR3 loop spans 13 amino acids. The ends were cut back, 5 bases at V and 7 bases at J, with 14 bases in the middle. The germline V gene encodes CDR1 SGHTA and CDR2 FQGTGA. The CDR3 reads CASSQPGEGEAFF. CDR3 nucleotides: TGTGCCAGCAGCCAGCCAGGGGAGGGTGAAGCTTTCTTT.

V gene TRBV28 combines with J gene TRBJ1-1; 7 nucleotides match TRBD1. V lost 5 bases, J lost 6 bases, and 15 bases stayed unmatched. This CDR3 has 16 residues. Germline lookup yields CDR1 MDHEN and CDR2 SYDVKM. CDR3 loop: CASSPGTANLRPEAFF. CDR3 coding DNA: TGTGCCAGCAGTCCCGGGACAGCGAACCTGAGGCCTGAAGCTTTCTTT.

This clone has a single count. DNA of the CDR3: TGCGCCAGCGGGGCAGGGGAGAGTGAAAAACTGTTTTTT. This translates into CASGAGESEKLFF. The chain employs TRBV4-1 and TRBJ1-4, with D possibly being TRBD1 (6 bases). The CDR3 sequence is 13 residues long. The germline gives CDR1 MGHRA, CDR2 YSYEKL. V dropped 8 bases and J dropped 7 bases, with 14 bases sitting between them.